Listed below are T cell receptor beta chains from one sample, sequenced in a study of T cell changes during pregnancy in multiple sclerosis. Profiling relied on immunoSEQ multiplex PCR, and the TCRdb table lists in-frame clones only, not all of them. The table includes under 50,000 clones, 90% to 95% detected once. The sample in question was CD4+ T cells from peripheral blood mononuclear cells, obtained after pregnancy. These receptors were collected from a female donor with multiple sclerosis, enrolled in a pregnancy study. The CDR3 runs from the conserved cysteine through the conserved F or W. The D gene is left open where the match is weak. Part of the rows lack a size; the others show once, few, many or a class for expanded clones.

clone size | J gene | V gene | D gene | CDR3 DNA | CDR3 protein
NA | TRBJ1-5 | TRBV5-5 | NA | TGTGCCAGCAGCGTCGGCGGTCAGCCCCAGCATTTT | CASSVGGQPQHF
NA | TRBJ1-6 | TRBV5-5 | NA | TGTGCCAGCAGCCTCAGGGCAGAGGCCCTCCACTTT | CASSLRAEALHF
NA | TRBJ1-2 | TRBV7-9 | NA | TGTGCCAGCAGCCCGCGAGGGGGGGCATATGGCTACACCTTC | CASSPRGGAYGYTF
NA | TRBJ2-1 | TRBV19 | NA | TGTGCCAGTAGTATGAGTCTGGACAATGAGCAGTTCTTC | CASSMSLDNEQFF
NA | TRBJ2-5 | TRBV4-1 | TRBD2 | TGCGCCAGCAGCCTCACGGGGGGGACCGACGAGACCCAGTACTTC | CASSLTGGTDETQYF
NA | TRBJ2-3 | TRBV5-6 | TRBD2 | TGTGCCAGCAGCTTGGCGGGACTAGCGGGGGCCACAGATACGCAGTATTTT | CASSLAGLAGATDTQYF
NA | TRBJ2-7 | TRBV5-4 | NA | TGTGCCAGCAGCTCTGGGGGGATTACCAGCTCCTACGAGCAGTACTTC | CASSSGGITSSYEQYF
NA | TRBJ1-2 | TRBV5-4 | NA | TGTGCCAGCAGCCCTCTTACGGGGAGCTATGGCTACACCTTC | CASSPLTGSYGYTF
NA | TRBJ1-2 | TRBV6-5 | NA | TGTGCCAGCAGCCCCGTCGGACTCTATGGCTACACCTTC | CASSPVGLYGYTF
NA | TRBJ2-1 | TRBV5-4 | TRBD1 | TGTGCCAGCAGTCTGGTGGCGGGACAGGGGGCAAATGAGCAGTTCTTC | CASSLVAGQGANEQFF
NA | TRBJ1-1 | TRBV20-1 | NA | TGCAGTGCGTACAGGGAAGGTGCAGCTTTCTTT | CSAYREGAAFF
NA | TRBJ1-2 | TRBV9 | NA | TGTGCCAGCAGCGTAGACCAGGGTCTACGCAACTATGGCTACACCTTC | CASSVDQGLRNYGYTF
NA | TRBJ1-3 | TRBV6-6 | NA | TGTGCCAGTGGGACAACTGGAAACACCATATATTTT | CASGTTGNTIYF
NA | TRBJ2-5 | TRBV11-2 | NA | TGTGCCAGTTCAAGCCGGGACAAAAACCCGGAGACCCAGTACTTC | CASSSRDKNPETQYF
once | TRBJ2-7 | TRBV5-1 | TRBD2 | TGCGCCAGCAGCTTGGAAAGAGCGGGGGGCCTCCGCTACGAGCAGTACTTC | CASSLERAGGLRYEQYF
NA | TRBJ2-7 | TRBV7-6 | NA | TGTGCCAGCAGCTTAGCGAGCCGGGACTCCTCCTACGAGCAGTACTTC | CASSLASRDSSYEQYF
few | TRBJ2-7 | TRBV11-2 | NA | TGTGCCAGCAGCCTACTTAACGAGCAGTACTTC | CASSLLNEQYF
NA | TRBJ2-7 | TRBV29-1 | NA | TGCAGCGTTGTTGCTGGTTTACACTCCTACGAGCAGTACTTC | CSVVAGLHSYEQYF
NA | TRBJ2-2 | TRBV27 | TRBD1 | TGTGCCAGCAGAAAAACAGGGGGCACCGGGGAGCTGTTTTTT | CASRKTGGTGELFF
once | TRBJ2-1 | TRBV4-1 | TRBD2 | TGCGCCAGCAGCCCCCCCGTAAGGGGCGGGGGGGCTAGGGAGCAGTTCTTC | CASSPPVRGGGAREQFF
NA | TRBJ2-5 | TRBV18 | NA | TGTGCCAGCTCACCCCCTGGACAAACAAGAGAGACCCAGTACTTC | CASSPPGQTRETQYF
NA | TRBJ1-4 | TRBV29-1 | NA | TGCAGCGCCTCAGGGTCGGATGAAAAACTGTTTTTT | CSASGSDEKLFF
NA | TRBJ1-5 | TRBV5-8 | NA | TGTGCCAGCAGCTTTCGCCACGGGGGGGCTAATCAGCCCCAGCATTTT | CASSFRHGGANQPQHF
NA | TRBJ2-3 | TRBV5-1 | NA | TGCGCCAGCAGCTTATCAGGGCAAGATACGCAGTATTTT | CASSLSGQDTQYF
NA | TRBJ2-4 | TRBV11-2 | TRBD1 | TGTGCCAGCAGCTTAGAACAACAGGGGAAAAACATTCAGTACTTC | CASSLEQQGKNIQYF
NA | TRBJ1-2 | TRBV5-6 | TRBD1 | TGTGCCAGCAGCACAGGAGATGACAGGGGAACCTTCGGCTACACCTTC | CASSTGDDRGTFGYTF
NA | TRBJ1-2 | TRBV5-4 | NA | TGTGCCAGCAAGTGGAGGGAGGCGGCACACGGCTACACCTTC | CASKWREAAHGYTF